This is a list of T cell receptor beta chains from one sample in a study of blood T cell repertoires in COVID-19. The method was immunoSEQ multiplex PCR; TCRdb's version includes in-frame clones alone and lacks a portion of them. The sample lists approximately 100,000 clones, roughly 80% occurring once. The sample consisted of peripheral blood. These receptors were obtained from a human donor in a cohort sampled during active COVID-19. The CDR3 runs from the conserved cysteine through the conserved F or W. Each record gives: clone size, J gene, V gene, D gene, CDR3 protein, CDR3 DNA. A D gene is named only where the DNA matches it firmly. Clone size is stated in some rows and not others, as once, few, many or a class when expanded.

clone_size: once; j_call: TRBJ2-1; v_call: TRBV6-5; d_call: TRBD1; cdr3_aa: CASSSSGTVYNEQFF; cdr3_nt: TGTGCCAGCAGTTCTTCCGGGACAGTGTACAATGAGCAGTTCTTC
clone_size: -; j_call: TRBJ1-4; v_call: TRBV6-1; d_call: -; cdr3_aa: CASSDFKGVTTNEKLFF; cdr3_nt: TGTGCCAGCAGTGACTTTAAGGGGGTAACAACTAATGAAAAACTGTTTTTT
clone_size: -; j_call: TRBJ1-4; v_call: TRBV19; d_call: TRBD1; cdr3_aa: CASSSRTGWEKLFF; cdr3_nt: TGTGCCAGTAGTTCCAGGACAGGGTGGGAAAAACTGTTTTTT
clone_size: few; j_call: TRBJ2-2; v_call: TRBV9; d_call: -; cdr3_aa: CASSPRSDTGELFF; cdr3_nt: TGTGCCAGCAGCCCGCGGTCTGACACCGGGGAGCTGTTTTTT
clone_size: once; j_call: TRBJ1-3; v_call: TRBV7-6; d_call: -; cdr3_aa: CASSPIIGGAGNTIYF; cdr3_nt: TGTGCCAGCAGCCCGATCATAGGAGGGGCTGGAAACACCATATATTTT
clone_size: -; j_call: TRBJ2-7; v_call: TRBV7-2; d_call: TRBD1; cdr3_aa: CASSMRTGTTYEQYF; cdr3_nt: TGTGCCAGCAGCATGCGGACAGGGACAACCTACGAGCAGTACTTC
clone_size: -; j_call: TRBJ1-3; v_call: TRBV28; d_call: -; cdr3_aa: CASIPGHRGTIYF; cdr3_nt: TGTGCCAGCATCCCGGGACACCGTGGCACCATATATTTT
clone_size: -; j_call: TRBJ2-2; v_call: TRBV19; d_call: TRBD2; cdr3_aa: CASSHRTSGNTGELFF; cdr3_nt: TGTGCCAGTAGTCACAGGACTAGCGGGAACACCGGGGAGCTGTTTTTT
clone_size: -; j_call: TRBJ2-3; v_call: TRBV29-1; d_call: -; cdr3_aa: CSVEDRWTTTTDTQYF; cdr3_nt: TGCAGCGTTGAAGATCGATGGACGACTACCACAGATACGCAGTATTTT
clone_size: -; j_call: TRBJ1-2; v_call: TRBV2; d_call: -; cdr3_aa: CASSVPQANYGYTF; cdr3_nt: TGTGCCAGCAGCGTACCTCAGGCTAACTATGGCTACACCTTC
clone_size: -; j_call: TRBJ1-5; v_call: TRBV5-1; d_call: -; cdr3_aa: CASSLAPAGPGGTQPQHF; cdr3_nt: TGCGCCAGCAGCTTGGCGCCCGCCGGGCCGGGAGGGACTCAGCCCCAGCATTTT
clone_size: few; j_call: TRBJ2-2; v_call: TRBV19; d_call: -; cdr3_aa: CASSIGPSGGNTGELFF; cdr3_nt: TGTGCCAGTAGTATAGGCCCCTCCGGGGGTAACACCGGGGAGCTGTTTTTT
clone_size: -; j_call: TRBJ1-5; v_call: TRBV21-1; d_call: -; cdr3_aa: CASSRPTGRSNQPQHF; cdr3_nt: TGTGCCAGCAGCCGGCCGACAGGGAGAAGCAATCAGCCCCAGCATTTT
clone_size: -; j_call: TRBJ2-7; v_call: TRBV30; d_call: TRBD1; cdr3_aa: CAWKPGQGHEQYF; cdr3_nt: TGTGCTTGGAAACCGGGACAGGGCCACGAGCAGTACTTC
clone_size: -; j_call: TRBJ1-1; v_call: TRBV3-1/TRBV3-2; d_call: TRBD1; cdr3_aa: CASSQWDRGNTEAFF; cdr3_nt: TGTGCCAGCAGCCAATGGGACAGGGGGAACACTGAAGCTTTCTTT
clone_size: -; j_call: TRBJ2-3; v_call: TRBV2; d_call: TRBD1; cdr3_aa: CASSRDRGTDTQYF; cdr3_nt: TGTGCCAGCAGTAGGGACAGGGGCACAGATACGCAGTATTTT
clone_size: few; j_call: TRBJ1-1; v_call: TRBV13; d_call: TRBD1; cdr3_aa: CASSFGDRSNTEAFF; cdr3_nt: TGTGCCAGCAGCTTTGGGGACAGATCAAACACTGAAGCTTTCTTT
clone_size: -; j_call: TRBJ2-7; v_call: TRBV5-1; d_call: TRBD2; cdr3_aa: CASSLVPGRGVGEQYF; cdr3_nt: TGCGCCAGCAGCTTGGTCCCGGGCCGGGGGGTCGGCGAGCAGTACTTC
clone_size: -; j_call: TRBJ2-2; v_call: TRBV7-3; d_call: -; cdr3_aa: CASTRTGELFF; cdr3_nt: TGTGCCAGCACCAGGACCGGGGAGCTGTTTTTT
clone_size: -; j_call: TRBJ2-6; v_call: TRBV9; d_call: -; cdr3_aa: CASSVSQGSGANVLTF; cdr3_nt: TGTGCCAGCAGCGTAAGCCAGGGATCTGGGGCCAACGTCCTGACTTTC
clone_size: -; j_call: TRBJ1-3; v_call: TRBV7-2; d_call: -; cdr3_aa: CASSLSTGPTQGNTIYF; cdr3_nt: TGTGCCAGCAGCTTATCAACAGGGCCGACTCAGGGAAACACCATATATTTT
clone_size: -; j_call: TRBJ2-5; v_call: TRBV14; d_call: -; cdr3_aa: CASSQGSITQYF; cdr3_nt: TGTGCCAGCAGCCAAGGTTCAATCACCCAGTACTTC
clone_size: -; j_call: TRBJ1-1; v_call: TRBV7-2; d_call: TRBD1; cdr3_aa: CASSLIRDRDTEAFF; cdr3_nt: TGTGCCAGCAGCTTAATTCGTGACAGGGACACTGAAGCTTTCTTT